This TCR beta chain was obtained from a study of blood T cells in healthy people across ages. Study overall: Through template switching, about one barcoded beta molecule was captured per two T cells, as measured in model experiments.

The study's findings and limits: As naive T cell percentage varied, TCR beta diversity correlated strongly with it. TCR beta diversity per million T cells fell roughly linearly with age.

As concerns this clonotype: Antigen: not known.

Then a second PCR, running roughly 7 to 11 cycles, was carried out with a sample-barcoded 5' primer and a J-beta primer mix. Per-sample output comprised a minimum of 2.5 million paired-end reads containing CDR3. TCRdb redid the calling of the 5' RACE reads with MiXCR, one entry per CDR3 protein. The data contain 780,000 or so distinct CDR3 sequences, about 55% of them singletons. The sample comprised blood. This receptor was obtained from a man at least 80 years old in good health.

The chain's CDR3 is CASSLSGRAGNEQFF. The CDR3 region has the DNA TGTGCCAGCAGCTTAAGCGGGAGGGCCGGGAATGAGCAGTTCTTC. The chain links TRBV5-6 to TRBJ2-1, with 10 bases fitting TRBD2. Germline V CDR1 and CDR2: SGHDT, YYEEEE. This CDR3 comprises 15 residues. The J segment lost 7 bases and the V segment lost 2 bases, leaving 6 bases of the junction unmatched.